The 28 T cell receptor beta chains reported below all come from one sample, sequenced in a study of molecular identifiers for immune sequencing clone quantification. From the PCR reads, TCRdb called clonotypes with MiXCR, one entry per CDR3 protein. The sample lists 350,000 or so distinct CDR3 sequences, 20% to 25% occurring once. Sequencing input: naive CD8+ T cells from blood, with Jurkat cell RNA spiked in. The subset was: FACS-sorted CD8+CD4-CCR7+CD45RA+ naive T cells. These receptors came from a human donor in good health. Some libraries in this study had Jurkat cell RNA spiked in.

This clonotype has at least ten counts. The V and J genes are TRBV11-2 and TRBJ2-7, with D unclear. Looked up from germline, CDR1 is SGHAT and CDR2 is FQNNGV. The CDR3 covers 14 residues. Trimming took 0 bases from V and 1 from J, leaving 7 bases between them. The CDR3 coding sequence is TGTGCCAGCAGCTTAGAGTACGGATCCTACGAGCAGTACTTC. This codes for CASSLEYGSYEQYF. Full variable domain (missing parts from reference TRBV11-2 and TRBJ2-7): EAGVAQSPRYKIIEKRQSVAFWCNPISGHATLYWYQQILGQGPKLLIQFQNNGVVDDSQLPKDRFSAERLKGVDSTLKIQPAKLEDSAVYLCASSLEYGSYEQYFGPGTRLTVT.

This clonotype was detected many times. The chain combines TRBV12-3 or TRBV12-4 with TRBJ2-4; 8 bases fit TRBD1. CDR3 length: 14 amino acids. V lost 5 bases and J lost 5; bases outside the gene matches: 5. CDR3: CASSRQGLENIQYF. The CDR3 nucleotides read TGTGCCAGCAGTCGACAGGGGCTGGAAAACATTCAGTACTTC.

The table lists this clonotype with a few counts. The rearrangement uses TRBV6-5 and TRBJ1-3; 9 bases are a match to TRBD1. Trimming removed 5 bases from V and 4 bases from J; junction bases left unmatched: 6. This CDR3 has 15 residues. Germline values: CDR1 MNHEY, CDR2 SVGAGI. The CDR3 DNA follows: TGTGCCAGCAGTGCCGGGACAGGGACAGGAAACACCATATATTTT. Translating gives CASSAGTGTGNTIYF.

In this sample, this clonotype turned up many times. The V call is TRBV29-1, the J call TRBJ2-3, with D perhaps matching TRBD1 or TRBD2 (5 bases each). CDR1 and CDR2 (germline): SQVTM, ANQGSEA. V lost 6 bases and J lost 2, with 12 bases in between. This CDR3 comprises 13 residues. CDR3 sequence: CSVSGTNTDTQYF. The CDR3 coding sequence is TGCAGCGTGTCCGGGACCAACACAGATACGCAGTATTTT.

This clonotype showed up many times. The gene calls are TRBV19 and TRBJ2-7, with D perhaps TRBD1 (6 bases). The CDR3 runs to 12 residues. Trimming took 5 bases from V and 7 from J, leaving 12 bases between them. Germline V CDR1 and CDR2: LNHDA, SQIVND (reference sequence). CDR3 sequence: CASSGDTWEQYF. The CDR3 nucleotides read TGTGCCAGTAGTGGGGACACCTGGGAGCAGTACTTC.

Note on this clonotype: This may arise from a read error, as a much more abundant clone is one base away. The CDR3: CASSSGTSGPQETQYF. DNA of the CDR3: TGTGCTAGCAGCTCCGGGACTAGCGGTCCTCAAGAGACCCAGTACTTC. This chain connects TRBV7-7 to TRBJ2-5, with 11 nucleotides matching TRBD2. The germline gives CDR1 SSHAT, CDR2 FNYEAQ (reference sequence). The CDR3 consists of 16 residues.

As concerns this clonotype: This sequence may be a read error, since a much larger clone differs from it by one base. The V gene is TRBV27, the J gene TRBJ2-7; 10 bases are shared with TRBD2. The germline V gene has CDR1 MNHEY and CDR2 SMNVEV (reference sequence). Trimming removed 7 bases from V and 5 bases from J; junction bases left unmatched: 11. CDR3 length equals 15 residues. CDR3 DNA sequence: TGTGCCAGCAACAATAGCGGGAGGCTCCTTGACGAGCAGTACTTC. The encoded protein is CASNNSGRLLDEQYF.

In this sample, this clonotype turned up many times. The chain combines TRBV7-9 with TRBJ1-1; D unclear. CDR3 length equals 15 residues. CDR1 is SEHNR, CDR2 FQNEAQ, per germline (reference sequence). Trimming left V 3 bases short and J 0 bases short, with 11 bases between. This CDR3 reads CASSFVAVMNTEAFF. The DNA for the CDR3 is TGTGCCAGCAGCTTCGTCGCAGTCATGAACACTGAAGCTTTCTTT.

This clonotype came up many times. V gene TRBV7-9 combines with J gene TRBJ2-3; TRBD2 matches 9 bases. The germline gives CDR1 SEHNR, CDR2 FQNEAQ (reference sequence). The ends lost 3 bases at V and 0 bases at J; junction bases unmatched: 13. CDR3 length: 19 residues. The CDR3 nucleotides are TGTGCCAGCAGCTTGTTGATTTGGGAGACTAGCGGTAGCACAGATACGCAGTATTTT. Amino acid sequence: CASSLLIWETSGSTDTQYF.

This clonotype was recorded at least ten times. The rearrangement links TRBV7-2 to TRBJ2-7; D unclear. The CDR3 length is 14 residues. Per germline, CDR1 SGHTA and CDR2 FQGNSA. Trimming pared 3 bases from V and 0 bases from J, leaving 9 bases between. Written as DNA, the CDR3 is TGTGCCAGCAGCTTGATGTCTAGCTCCTACGAGCAGTACTTC. Protein sequence: CASSLMSSSYEQYF.

Comments on this clonotype: A much larger clone lies one base from this, so it may be a read error. The chain is built from TRBV7-9 and TRBJ2-4, with unresolved D. The germline gives CDR1 SEHNR, CDR2 FQNEAQ (reference sequence). This CDR3 spans 15 amino acids. The CDR3 loop is CTSSLEGPGKNIQYF. CDR3 DNA sequence: TGTACCAGCAGCTTAGAAGGGCCAGGCAAAAACATTCAGTACTTC.

The sample holds many counts of this clonotype. The V and J genes are TRBV28 and TRBJ1-2; TRBD1 might be the D (6 bases). V lost 2 bases and J 3 bases, leaving 13 bases between the germline ends. This CDR3 has 15 amino acids. Looked up from germline, CDR1 is MDHEN and CDR2 is SYDVKM. In nucleotides, the CDR3 is TGTGCCAGCAGTTTAGCAGGGGCAGGGGACTATGGCTACACCTTC. Its protein product is CASSLAGAGDYGYTF.

A note on this clonotype: This may be a read error: a much more frequent sequence differs by one nucleotide. The J gene is TRBJ1-1, the V gene TRBV4-1; a possible D gene is TRBD1 (5 bases). This CDR3 region has 14 residues. V was cut by 4 bases and J by 0 bases, with 9 bases left in between. Germline assignment: CDR1 MGHRA and CDR2 YSYEKL. DNA for the CDR3: TGCGCCAGCAGCCGAAGACAGATGAACACTGAAGCTTTCTTT. The encoded protein is CASSRRQMNTEAFF.

Regarding this clonotype: Germline and junction disagree at one end, which may indicate a read error. V usage is TRBV27 and J usage is TRBJ2-5; D is perhaps TRBD2 (5 bases). Looked up from germline, CDR1 is MNHEY and CDR2 is SMNVEV (reference sequence). The CDR3 runs 14 residues. DNA of the CDR3: TGTACCAGCAGTTTACTAGGAGGCCAAGAGACCCAGTACTTC. It specifies CTSSLLGGQETQYF.

This clonotype was counted only a few times. It may be a read error: a sequence one base away is much more abundant. V gene TRBV7-2 combines with J gene TRBJ2-3, with a tentative D call TRBD2 (6 bases). The CDR3 is made up of 16 amino acids. Looked up from germline, CDR1 is SGHTA and CDR2 is FQGNSA. The CDR3 spells CASSFPFRESADAQYF. In DNA, the CDR3 is TGTGCCAGCAGCTTCCCGTTCCGGGAGAGTGCAGATGCGCAGTATTTT. Full variable domain (remainder filled in from reference TRBV7-2 and TRBJ2-3): GAGVSQSPSNKVTEKGKDVELRCDPISGHTALYWYRQSLGQGLEFLIYFQGNSAPDKSGLPSDRFSAERTGGSVSTLTIQRTQQEDSAVYLCASSFPFRESADAQYFGPGTRLTVL.

This clonotype was seen a handful of times. V gene TRBV29-1 combines with J gene TRBJ2-2; D uncertain. The CDR3 contains 10 residues. V was cut by 7 bases and J by 6 bases, with 6 bases left in between. Germline lookup yields CDR1 SQVTM and CDR2 ANQGSEA. The chain's CDR3 is CSASAGELFF. CDR3 DNA: TGCAGCGCTTCCGCCGGGGAGCTGTTTTTT.

This clonotype was detected ten times or more. The rearrangement links TRBV4-3 to TRBJ2-7; TRBD1 aligns across 9 bases. CDR1 is LGHNA and CDR2 is YSLEER in the germline V gene. With V trimmed by 3 bases and J by 5 bases, 2 bases remained unmatched. The CDR3 runs 13 residues. CDR3 amino acids: CASSHDRGNEQYF. The CDR3 bases are TGCGCCAGCAGCCATGACAGGGGGAACGAGCAGTACTTC.

This clonotype was recorded at least ten times. This chain joins TRBV19 and TRBJ2-7; a possible D gene is TRBD2 (5 bases). CDR1 is LNHDA and CDR2 is SQIVND in the germline V gene (reference sequence). This CDR3 is built from 12 residues. Trimming stripped 5 bases from V and 7 bases from J, with 12 bases between. Here the CDR3 DNA reads TGTGCCAGTAGTTACATTTCGGGGGAGCAGTACTTC. This encodes CASSYISGEQYF.

A word on this clonotype: A read error is possible here, since a much larger clone lies one base away. J is TRBJ2-3 and V is TRBV28; weak D call: TRBD2 (5 bases). The CDR3 totals 16 residues. The V end was cut by 4 bases, the J end by 0 bases, with 14 bases between. CDR1 is MDHEN and CDR2 is SYDVKM in the germline V gene. The CDR3 sequence is CASSSVGGPSTDTQYF. CDR3 bases: TGTGCCAGCAGTTCGGTGGGCGGGCCGAGCACAGATACGCAGTATTTT.

The DNA of the CDR3 is TGTGCCAGCAGTACAGGGACAGGGACCGATGAGCAGTTCTTC. It yields the protein CASSTGTGTDEQFF. The V gene is TRBV12-3 or TRBV12-4, the J gene TRBJ2-1; 9 positions match TRBD1. With V trimmed by 5 bases and J by 8 bases, 7 bases remained unmatched. The CDR3 runs to 14 residues.

This clonotype occurred many times. The gene calls are TRBV5-1 and TRBJ2-7, with D tentatively TRBD1 (6 bases). This CDR3 comprises 13 residues. Trimming stripped 4 bases from V and 5 bases from J, with 13 bases between. CDR1 SGHRS and CDR2 YFSETQ come from the germline V gene. CDR3 nucleotides: TGCGCCAGCAGCGCCACAGGGACCCACGAGCAGTACTTC. Translating gives CASSATGTHEQYF. Based on the CDR3 plus reference TRBV5-1 and TRBJ2-7, the full variable domain is KAGVTQTPRYLIKTRGQQVTLSCSPISGHRSVSWYQQTPGQGLQFLFEYFSETQRNKGNFPGRFSGRQFSNSRSEMNVSTLELGDSALYLCASSATGTHEQYFGPGTRLTVT.

The chain combines TRBV7-9 with TRBJ1-4; D not resolved. The CDR3 has 14 amino acids. The V gene lost 6 bases and the J gene lost 8 bases, with 16 bases spanning the gap. Germline-derived CDR1 and CDR2 are SEHNR and FQNEAQ (reference sequence). Here the CDR3 reads CASSLGAAGEKLFF. CDR3 in DNA: TGTGCCAGCAGTTTGGGCGCGGCAGGCGAAAAACTGTTTTTT. The complete variable domain, with remaining parts taken from reference TRBV7-9 and TRBJ1-4, reads DTGVSQNPRHKITKRGQNVTFRCDPISEHNRLYWYRQTLGQGPEFLTYFQNEAQLEKSRLLSDRFSAERPKGSFSTLEIQRTEQGDSAMYLCASSLGAAGEKLFFGSGTQLSVL.

This clonotype was found many times. The genes are TRBV12-3 or TRBV12-4 and TRBJ2-7; TRBD1 agrees at 7 bases. The CDR3 extends over 15 amino acids. The V segment lost 6 bases and the J segment 2 bases; nucleotides outside the gene matches: 10. CDR3 in amino acids: CASSETGTVTYEQYF. Here the CDR3 DNA reads TGTGCCAGCAGCGAAACCGGGACAGTCACCTACGAGCAGTACTTC.

Comment on this clonotype: It may be a read error: a sequence one base away is much more abundant. V and J are TRBV7-9 and TRBJ2-2; D possibly corresponds to TRBD1 (7 bases). CDR1 and CDR2 from the germline V gene are SEHNR and FQNEAQ (reference sequence). The CDR3 extends over 13 amino acids. CDR3 in amino acids: CASSFGQERELVF. In DNA form, the CDR3 reads TGTGCCAGCAGCTTCGGACAGGAACGGGAGCTGGTTTTT.

The chain combines TRBV19 with TRBJ1-1, with D uncertain. This CDR3 has 13 residues. Trimming took 1 base from V and 2 from J, leaving 5 bases between them. Germline V gene lookup returns CDR1 LNHDA and CDR2 SQIVND (reference sequence). Here the CDR3 DNA reads TGTGCCAGTAGTATAGGTGACAACACTGAAGCTTTCTTT. Residues: CASSIGDNTEAFF.

This clonotype was recorded many times. This sequence joins TRBV5-4 and TRBJ2-3, with 11 bases matching TRBD1. J gave up 1 base and V 3 bases, and 4 bases lay outside the gene matches. CDR3 size: 16 residues. The germline V gene has CDR1 SGHNT and CDR2 YYREEE (reference sequence). The CDR3 protein is CASSSADRGRTDTQYF. The CDR3 coding sequence is TGTGCCAGCAGCTCAGCGGACAGGGGGCGCACAGATACGCAGTATTTT.

A note on this clonotype: The DNA is left out, because the CDR3 cannot be placed on it with certainty; the CDR3 is given as TCRdb lists it. This chain uses TRBV9 with TRBJ1-3. The CDR3 is 11 residues long, counting both termini. CDR1 and CDR2 from the germline V gene are SGDLS and YYNGEE. This chain's CDR3 is CACSAGNTIYF.

This clonotype has only one observation. This may arise from a read error, as a much more abundant clone is one base away. This sequence joins TRBV21-1 and TRBJ1-5; the D segment call TRBD1 is taken from the table without a DNA check. TRBV21-1 is termed a pseudogene. The CDR3 has 16 amino acids. DNA of the CDR3: TGTGCCAGCAGCAATGGTGGACAGGGACCACATCAGCCCCAGCATTTT. This encodes CASSNGGQGPHQPQHF.